Listed below are T cell receptor beta chains from one sample, sequenced in a study of T-cell reconstitution after alpha-beta-depleted transplantation in children. TCRdb analysed the PCR reads with MiXCR anew, one entry per CDR3 protein. In the table there are about 980,000 distinct CDR3 sequences, about 29% of which are singletons. Here the sequenced sample was PBMCs, mostly from graft donor cells, taken 360 days after TCRalphabeta/CD19-depleted stem cell transplant. Receptors were obtained from a boy in the first two years of life who had a stem cell transplant for SCID, so the T cells may come from the graft donor. The CDR3 runs from the conserved cysteine through the conserved F or W. Each record gives: J gene, clone size, V gene, D gene, CDR3 DNA, CDR3 protein. The D gene is left open where the match is weak. Clone sizes are given selectively: once, few, many, or a class where the clone is expanded.

>TRBJ2-3|-|TRBV7-8|TRBD2
TGTGCCAGCAGCTTAGCGACTAGCGGGGGGGCAGATACGCAGTATTTT
CASSLATSGGADTQYF
>TRBJ2-5|-|TRBV20-1|-
TGCAGTGCTAGAGTACTAGGCTACTCCTCGGAGACCCAGTACTTC
CSARVLGYSSETQYF
>TRBJ2-3|few|TRBV4-1|-
TGCGCCAGCAGCCAATCTTATATTGCCGATACGCAGTATTTT
CASSQSYIADTQYF
>TRBJ1-1|few|TRBV12-5|-
TGTGCTAGTGGTTTGGTACCAGGGCGAAACACTGAAGCTTTCTTT
CASGLVPGRNTEAFF
>TRBJ2-1|-|TRBV11-2|-
TGTGCCAGCAGCTTGTCGCCAGGGGATTACAATGAGCAGTTCTTC
CASSLSPGDYNEQFF
>TRBJ2-3|few|TRBV4-3|-
TGCGCCAGCAGCCAAGATGTTAGGGACATCACAGATACGCAGTATTTT
CASSQDVRDITDTQYF
>TRBJ2-5|-|TRBV5-1|-
TGCGCCAGCAGCTTTGGGGCTGGGGTGGCCCAAGAGACCCAGTACTTC
CASSFGAGVAQETQYF
>TRBJ2-5|many|TRBV29-1|-
TGCAGCGTTGGGAGAAACCAAGAGACCCAGTACTTC
CSVGRNQETQYF
>TRBJ2-3|-|TRBV7-2|TRBD2
TGTGCCAGCAGGGTTGCAGCGGGGGGGGCCCCAGATACGCAGTATTTT
CASRVAAGGAPDTQYF
>TRBJ1-1|few|TRBV4-3|-
TGCGCCAGCACCCGAAGGGGGGGGAGCACTGAAGCTTTCTTT
CASTRRGGSTEAFF
>TRBJ2-1|once|TRBV27|-
TGTGCCAGCAGTTTGGCGTACGGGGACCACCTCTACAATGAGCAGTTCTTC
CASSLAYGDHLYNEQFF
>TRBJ2-3|-|TRBV6-5|-
TGTGCCAGCAGTTTCTCCACAACAGATACGCAGTATTTT
CASSFSTTDTQYF
>TRBJ1-1|-|TRBV20-1|TRBD1
TGCAGTGCTAGTCGACAGGGGGGTTCTATGACTATGGAAGCTTTCTTT
CSASRQGGSMTMEAFF
>TRBJ2-7|few|TRBV24-1|TRBD1
TGTGCCACCAGTGGGACAGGGCACCCCTCCGAGCAGTACTTC
CATSGTGHPSEQYF
>TRBJ1-2|-|TRBV5-1|-
TGCGCCAGCAGTCCCCAGGTTGATGGCTACACCTTC
CASSPQVDGYTF
>TRBJ1-6|few|TRBV28|-
TGTGCCAGCAGTTTAGGCTTTAATTCACCCCTCCACTTT
CASSLGFNSPLHF
>TRBJ2-5|-|TRBV3-1|-
TGTGCCAGCAGCGGGGGGGCGTGGGAGACCCAGTACTTC
CASSGGAWETQYF
>TRBJ2-5|few|TRBV7-9|TRBD1
TGTGCCAGCAGCACCCACAGGGGGCTGCGAGAGACCCAGTACTTC
CASSTHRGLRETQYF
>TRBJ1-1|-|TRBV4-1|-
TGCGCCAGCAGCCAAGGGAACGGGAGAACTGAAGCTTTCTTT
CASSQGNGRTEAFF
>TRBJ1-1|-|TRBV7-2|TRBD1
TGTGCCAGCAGCTCCGGACAGGGACGGCTGGCTGAAGCTTTCTTT
CASSSGQGRLAEAFF
>TRBJ2-3|-|TRBV27|-
TGTGCCAGCAGTTTAACCCCACGCGTGGGGAAGGCAGATACGCAGTATTTT
CASSLTPRVGKADTQYF
>TRBJ1-2|few|TRBV20-1|-
TGCAGTGCTAGAGAGACCCTCTTAGGAAGCCGCTATGGCTACACCTTC
CSARETLLGSRYGYTF
>TRBJ1-2|few|TRBV24-1|-
TGTGCCACCAGTGATACGTTTAGGGCTTATGGCTACACCTTC
CATSDTFRAYGYTF
>TRBJ2-1|-|TRBV12-3/TRBV12-4|-
TGTGCCAGCAGTCCCCAGGGGCAAGCGGCGGGCTACAATGAGCAGTTCTTC
CASSPQGQAAGYNEQFF